What follows describes a single T cell receptor (beta chain). Its antigen target is currently unknown. One base away there is no much larger clone; base qualities are not given. The data were taken from a study of human T cells and chemical hapten exposure (dated by TCRdb to the early 2020s). Background for the entire study: For sensitization, 2% DPC in acetone was applied to a roughly 2 cm by roughly 2 cm area of upper inner arm skin. Weekly therapeutic DPC doses were additionally applied to the scalp of patients throughout the roughly 24-week study period. Patch tests used Finn chambers with 0.01% DPC on the upper back, scored after 6 days by International Contact Dermatitis Research Group standards. The mostly female patient cohort included alopecia areata with under or over 50% scalp involvement, alopecia totalis and alopecia universalis. Libraries were pooled for sequencing, and variation in per-sample TCR yields was attributed mainly to small differences in library volumes within the pool. This study followed changes in the peripheral blood TCR repertoire in vivo during primary and secondary sensitization of alopecia patients to the hapten diphenylcyclopropenone (DPC). Blood samples were taken from patients before sensitization (week 0) and at 2, 6 and about 24 weeks after DPC sensitization. For TCR sequencing, blood came from approximately 29 alopecia patients at anywhere from one to four time points (pre-sensitization, 2, 6 and 24 weeks).

The sample's time point label, decoded: patch test 1, 2 weeks after DPC sensitization. Per the publication, the treatment or condition label means: therapeutic diphenylcyclopropenone sensitization with weekly scalp DPC. Blood at each patch-test visit was drawn before the patch test was applied. Eligible patients were aged 18 to 70, diagnosed with alopecia, deemed suitable for DPC therapy, and excluded if pregnant. Total RNA was isolated from unfractionated whole blood collected in Tempus Blood RNA tubes. Preparation of the library involved RACE. The sequencing machine was a NextSeq 500. During library preparation, unique molecular identifiers were attached to individual cDNA molecules so that TCRs could be counted quantitatively and reproducibly. Each blood RNA sample was used to sequence both TCR alpha and TCR beta chains. The paper's data handling went like this. Samples had a median of roughly 91,000 TCRs, with a range from roughly 23,224 to 750,000. V, J and CDR3 annotation of the TCR reads was performed with the Decombinator software suite. For the PS versus PT1 abundance plots, all samples were subsampled to the same number of TCRs (28,000). TCRs were defined as expanded if absent before sensitization and observed at least eight times at the 2-week time point. TCRdb took the public reads, trimmed them with fastp at Q25, ran MiXCR for clone calling and kept in-frame beta chains. When rows share a CDR3 protein, they turn into one entry using the most common DNA and genes. The V and J calls reflect TCRdb's pipeline rather than the authors' work. The sample includes some 180,000 distinct CDR3 sequences, with about a fifth observed a single time. The ten largest account for under 7.5% of the sample.

The CDR3, cysteine through phenylalanine, is 14 amino acids long. The kept DNA is CDR3 alone, 42 bases in frame from the first base. V is pruned by 3 bases and J by 7 bases, leaving 5 bases of the junction without a gene match. The germline V gene (reference sequence) supplies CDR1 DFQATT and CDR2 SNEGSKA. General study outcomes and caveats: Alopecia, a presumed autoimmune disease, was present in all patients, so the immune response of the patients might differ from that of healthy individuals. A positive correlation was found between the number of PT1 expanded TCRs and patch test score, with significance reached at thresholds 8, 16 and 32 but not 4. DPC sensitization did not change the number of TCRs with a frequency above 1 in 1000, and there was no evidence of changes in global repertoire structure. Repeated subsampling changed both the strength of the expansion versus patch-test correlation and the threshold at which the correlation became significant. Compared with pre-sensitization or healthy control sets, expanded TCRs formed significantly more large CDR3 similarity clusters, which is consistent with antigen-driven responses.

Here the chain combines TRBV20-1 and TRBJ2-1; TRBD2 agrees with 11 junctional bases. Source: whole blood, taken in connection with sensitization to the hapten diphenylcyclopropenone (DPC). This clonotype originated in a woman between 45 and 65 years old with alopecia areata. Some clones in this sample may be carry-over from other donors' samples. The sequenced DNA: TGCAGTGCTAGGGGACTAGCGGAACGGAATGAGCAGTTCTTC. Its coded protein is CSARGLAERNEQFF.